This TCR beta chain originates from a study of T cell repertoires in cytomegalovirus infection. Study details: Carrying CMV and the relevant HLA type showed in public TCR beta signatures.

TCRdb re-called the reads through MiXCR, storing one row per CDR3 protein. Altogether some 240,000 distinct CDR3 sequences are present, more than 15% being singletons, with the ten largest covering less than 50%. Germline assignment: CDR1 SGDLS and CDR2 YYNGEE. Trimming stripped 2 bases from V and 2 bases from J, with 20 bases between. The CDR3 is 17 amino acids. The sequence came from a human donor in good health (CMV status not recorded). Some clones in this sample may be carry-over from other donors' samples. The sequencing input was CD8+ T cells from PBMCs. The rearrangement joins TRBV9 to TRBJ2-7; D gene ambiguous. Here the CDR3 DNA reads TGTGCCAGCAGCGTCCACCCGGAGAGCGACCCACCCTACGAGCAGTACTTC. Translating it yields CASSVHPESDPPYEQYF.